The subject of this entry is one T cell receptor beta chain. Its target is not known. CDR1 and CDR2 from the germline V gene are MDHEN and SYDVKM. This CDR3 spans 11 amino acids. The V and J ends lost 4 bases and 4 bases respectively, with 4 bases between them. The donors belonged to the approximately 120-subject validation cohort, separate from the 666-subject first cohort. The data originate from a study of cytomegalovirus exposure and HLA in healthy donors. General study findings and limits: Rare TCR sequences predominated, though certain public TCRs were found in many donors. CMV antigen specificity of three CMV-associated chains was confirmed in vitro. High sensitivity and specificity were reportedly achieved when the classifier diagnosed cytomegalovirus status.

Measured with immunoSEQ multiplex PCR; TCRdb has only the in-frame clones, and not every one. The table includes more than 95,000 clones, about 88% detected once. This TCR came from a woman in her late teens or twenties in good health and CMV-seronegative. The sample comprised PBMCs. The chain recombines TRBV28 with TRBJ2-5; D is ambiguous. In DNA, the CDR3 is TGTGCCAGCAGTTCCCGAGAGACCCAGTACTTC. It encodes CASSSRETQYF.